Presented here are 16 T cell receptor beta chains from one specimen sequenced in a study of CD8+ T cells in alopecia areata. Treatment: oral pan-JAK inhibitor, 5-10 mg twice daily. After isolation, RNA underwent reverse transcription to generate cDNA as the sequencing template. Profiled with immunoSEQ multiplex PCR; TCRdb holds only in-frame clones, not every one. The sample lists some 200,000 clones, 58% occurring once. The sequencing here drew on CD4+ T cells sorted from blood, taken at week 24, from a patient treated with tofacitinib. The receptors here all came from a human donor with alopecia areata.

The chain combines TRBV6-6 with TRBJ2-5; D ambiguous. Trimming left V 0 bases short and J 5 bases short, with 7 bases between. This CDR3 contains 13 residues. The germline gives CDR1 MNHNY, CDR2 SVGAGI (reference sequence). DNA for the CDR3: TGTGCCAGCAGTTACTCCGTCGGGGAGACCCAGTACTTC. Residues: CASSYSVGETQYF.

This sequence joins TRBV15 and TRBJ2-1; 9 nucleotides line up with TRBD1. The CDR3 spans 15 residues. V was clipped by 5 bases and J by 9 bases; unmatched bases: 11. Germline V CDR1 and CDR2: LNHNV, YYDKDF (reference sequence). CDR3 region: CATSGGQGGIPEQFF. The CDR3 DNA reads TGTGCCACCAGCGGGGGACAGGGAGGGATTCCTGAGCAGTTCTTC.

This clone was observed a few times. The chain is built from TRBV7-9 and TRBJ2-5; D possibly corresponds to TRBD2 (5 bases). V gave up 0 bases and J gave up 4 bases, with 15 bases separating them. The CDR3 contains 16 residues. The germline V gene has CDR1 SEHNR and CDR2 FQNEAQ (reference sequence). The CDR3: CASSLAVRVKVETQYF. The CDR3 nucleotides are TGTGCCAGCAGCTTAGCGGTGCGGGTGAAGGTAGAGACCCAGTACTTC.

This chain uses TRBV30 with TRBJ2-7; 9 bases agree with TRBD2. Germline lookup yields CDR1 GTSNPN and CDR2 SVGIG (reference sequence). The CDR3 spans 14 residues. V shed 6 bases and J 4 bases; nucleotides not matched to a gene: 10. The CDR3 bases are TGTGCCTGCGTTCAACCGGGACTAGCTTACGAGCAGTACTTC. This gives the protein CACVQPGLAYEQYF.

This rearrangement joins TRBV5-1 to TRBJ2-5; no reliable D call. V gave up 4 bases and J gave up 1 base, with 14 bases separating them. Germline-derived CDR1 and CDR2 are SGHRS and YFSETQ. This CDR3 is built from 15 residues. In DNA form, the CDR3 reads TGCGCCAGCAGCCTCCAACCTAGAAGCCAAGAGACCCAGTACTTC. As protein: CASSLQPRSQETQYF.

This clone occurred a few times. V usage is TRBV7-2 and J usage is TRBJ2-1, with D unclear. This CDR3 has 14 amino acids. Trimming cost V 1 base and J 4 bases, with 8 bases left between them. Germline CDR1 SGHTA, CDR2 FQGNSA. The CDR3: CASSLGGSYNEQFF. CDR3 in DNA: TGTGCCAGCAGCTTAGGAGGCAGTTACAATGAGCAGTTCTTC.

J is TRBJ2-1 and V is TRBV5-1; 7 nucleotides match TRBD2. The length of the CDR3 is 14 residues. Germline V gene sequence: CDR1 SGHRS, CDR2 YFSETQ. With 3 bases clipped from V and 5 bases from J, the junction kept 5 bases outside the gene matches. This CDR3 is CASSSRDYDNEQFF. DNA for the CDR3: TGCGCCAGCAGCTCCCGGGACTACGACAATGAGCAGTTCTTC.

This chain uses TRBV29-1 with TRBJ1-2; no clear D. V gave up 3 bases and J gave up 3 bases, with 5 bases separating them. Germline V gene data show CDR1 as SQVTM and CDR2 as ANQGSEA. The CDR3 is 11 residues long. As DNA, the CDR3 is TGCAGCGTTGAGAGGGACTATGGCTACACCTTC. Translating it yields CSVERDYGYTF.

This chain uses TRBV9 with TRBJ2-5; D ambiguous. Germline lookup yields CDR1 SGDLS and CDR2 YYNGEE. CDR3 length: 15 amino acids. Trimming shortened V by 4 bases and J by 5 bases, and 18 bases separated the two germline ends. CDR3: CASSTGPDPTETQYF. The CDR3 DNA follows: TGTGCCAGCAGCACCGGGCCCGACCCGACGGAGACCCAGTACTTC.

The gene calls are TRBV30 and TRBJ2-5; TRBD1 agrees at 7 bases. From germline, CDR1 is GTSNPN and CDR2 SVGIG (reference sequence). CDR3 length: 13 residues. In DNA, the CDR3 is TGTGCTTCGGACAGGATCGCCCAAGAGACCCAGTACTTC. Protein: CASDRIAQETQYF.

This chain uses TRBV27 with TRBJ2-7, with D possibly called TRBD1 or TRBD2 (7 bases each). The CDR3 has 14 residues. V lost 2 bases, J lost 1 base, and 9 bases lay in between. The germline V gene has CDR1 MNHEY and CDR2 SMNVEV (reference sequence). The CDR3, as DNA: TGTGCCAGCAGTTTACAGGGGGGGTCCTACGAGCAGTACTTC. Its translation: CASSLQGGSYEQYF.

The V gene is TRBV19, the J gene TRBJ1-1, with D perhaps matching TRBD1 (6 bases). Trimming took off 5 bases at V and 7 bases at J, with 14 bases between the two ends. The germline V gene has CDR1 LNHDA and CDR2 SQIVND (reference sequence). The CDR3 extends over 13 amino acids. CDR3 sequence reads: CASSPARGGEAFF. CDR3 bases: TGTGCCAGTAGTCCAGCCAGGGGTGGTGAAGCTTTCTTT. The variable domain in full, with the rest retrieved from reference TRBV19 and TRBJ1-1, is DGGITQSPKYLFRKEGQNVTLSCEQNLNHDAMYWYRQDPGQGLRLIYYSQIVNDFQKGDIAEGYSVSREKKESFPLTVTSAQKNPTAFYLCASSPARGGEAFFGQGTRLTVV.

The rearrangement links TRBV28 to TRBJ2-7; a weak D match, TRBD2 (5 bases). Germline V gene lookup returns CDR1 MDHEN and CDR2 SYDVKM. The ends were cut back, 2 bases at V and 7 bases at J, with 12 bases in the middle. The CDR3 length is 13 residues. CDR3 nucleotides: TGTGCCAGCAGTTTAATAGAGGGCTTAGAGCAGTACTTC. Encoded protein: CASSLIEGLEQYF.

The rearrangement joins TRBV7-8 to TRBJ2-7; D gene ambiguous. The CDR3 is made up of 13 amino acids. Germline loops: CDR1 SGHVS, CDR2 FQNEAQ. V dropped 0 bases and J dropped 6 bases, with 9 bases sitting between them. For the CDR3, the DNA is TGTGCCAGCAGCTTAGCGCCCGGGTTCGAGCAGTACTTC. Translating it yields CASSLAPGFEQYF.

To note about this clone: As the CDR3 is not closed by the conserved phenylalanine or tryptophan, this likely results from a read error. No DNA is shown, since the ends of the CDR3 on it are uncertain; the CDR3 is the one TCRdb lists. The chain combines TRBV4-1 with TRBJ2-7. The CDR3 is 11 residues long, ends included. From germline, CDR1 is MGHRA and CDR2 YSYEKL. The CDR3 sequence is CASSQGCSLRT.

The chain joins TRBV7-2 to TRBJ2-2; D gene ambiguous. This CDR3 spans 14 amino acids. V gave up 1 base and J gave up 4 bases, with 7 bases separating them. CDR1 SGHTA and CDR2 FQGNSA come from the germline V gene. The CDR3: CASSLVRSTGELFF. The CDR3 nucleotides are TGTGCCAGCAGCTTAGTGAGGAGCACCGGGGAGCTGTTTTTT.